This TCR beta chain was obtained from a study of blood T cells in healthy people across ages. Together with a sample-barcoded 5' primer, a J-beta primer mix was included in a second PCR lasting about 7 to 11 cycles. Using its own MiXCR run on the 5' RACE reads, TCRdb lists one record per CDR3 protein. The sample holds about 1.1 million distinct CDR3 sequences, approximately 38% seen once. Study results and limitations: Because sorting was not performed, PBMCs prevented conclusive naive versus antigen-experienced comparison.

The germline V gene has CDR1 DFQATT and CDR2 SNEGSKA (reference sequence). V trimming: 5 bases; J trimming: 2 bases; junction bases outside the gene matches: 7. The CDR3 spans 14 residues. In this sample, this clonotype turned up a few times. Its target is unknown. What was sequenced was blood. The TCR sequence derives from a man aged 18 to 30 in good health. This chain uses TRBV20-1 with TRBJ2-3; 7 nucleotides align to TRBD2. CDR3 amino acids: CSAQTGGNTDTQYF. The CDR3, as DNA: TGCAGTGCTCAAACGGGGGGAAACACAGATACGCAGTATTTT.